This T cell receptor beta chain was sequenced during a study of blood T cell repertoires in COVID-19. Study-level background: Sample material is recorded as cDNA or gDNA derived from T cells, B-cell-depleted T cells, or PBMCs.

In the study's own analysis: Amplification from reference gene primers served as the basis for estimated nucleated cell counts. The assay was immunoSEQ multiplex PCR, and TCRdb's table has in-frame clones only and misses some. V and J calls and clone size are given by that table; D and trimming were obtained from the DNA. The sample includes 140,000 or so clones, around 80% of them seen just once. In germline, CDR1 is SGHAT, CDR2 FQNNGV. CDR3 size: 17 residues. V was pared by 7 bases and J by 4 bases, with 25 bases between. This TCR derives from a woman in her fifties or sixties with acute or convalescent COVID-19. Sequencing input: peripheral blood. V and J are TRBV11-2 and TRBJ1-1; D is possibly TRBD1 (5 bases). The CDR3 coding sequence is TGTGCCAGCACCGCTCTGACGGGGGGACTTGCGGGCACTGAAGCTTTCTTT. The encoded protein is CASTALTGGLAGTEAFF.